Described below is a single T cell receptor beta chain sequence and its context. This record belongs to a study of blood T cell repertoires in COVID-19. Study-level background: Collection of acute and convalescent COVID-19 samples took place in the United States, Italy and Spain. T cells, B-cell-depleted T cells, or PBMCs supplied cDNA or gDNA.

There are 14 residues in the CDR3. Deletions cut 3 bases from V and 2 bases from J, with 10 bases between. Germline CDR1 and CDR2: SGHTA and FQGNSA. As processed by the authors: Reference gene primer amplification gave nucleated cell count estimates. Using immunoSEQ multiplex PCR, the repertoire was profiled, and TCRdb retains in-frame clones only, with some absent. D and trimming were read from the DNA, whereas the V and J calls and clone size are those reported in that table. Of some 180,000 clones listed, 76% are singletons. The sequence derives from a woman between 50 and 59 years old with active or convalescent COVID-19. V and J are TRBV7-2 and TRBJ2-5, with D perhaps matching TRBD1 (7 bases). Sequenced material: peripheral blood. This CDR3 is CASSFQGGQETQYF. As DNA, the CDR3 is TGTGCCAGCAGCTTTCAGGGGGGACAAGAGACCCAGTACTTC.